This TCR beta chain came from a study of post-analysis software for immune sequencing data. Findings and caveats of the study: When patients were compared with controls, 5 or 6 TRBV segments were more frequent, TRBV5-6, TRBV5-1 and TRBV20-1 among them.

This clonotype was observed a few times. The antigen remains unidentified. Unique molecular identifiers had been added to the TCR beta cDNA libraries. TCRdb fed the PCR reads into MiXCR, producing one record per CDR3 protein. The profile shows approximately 730,000 distinct CDR3 sequences, 40% to 55% of them singletons. There are 16 residues in the CDR3. Trimming cost V 1 base and J 3 bases; bases outside gene matches: 2. CDR1 and CDR2 from the germline V gene are KGHDR and SFDVKD. The receptor comes from a girl aged 10-17 years with multiple sclerosis. The chain has TRBV24-1 and TRBJ2-7; 13 positions agree with TRBD2. The sample consisted of blood. CDR3 nucleotides: TGTGCCACCAGTGATTTAGGGACTAGCGGGATCTACGAGCAGTACTTC. The encoded protein is CATSDLGTSGIYEQYF.